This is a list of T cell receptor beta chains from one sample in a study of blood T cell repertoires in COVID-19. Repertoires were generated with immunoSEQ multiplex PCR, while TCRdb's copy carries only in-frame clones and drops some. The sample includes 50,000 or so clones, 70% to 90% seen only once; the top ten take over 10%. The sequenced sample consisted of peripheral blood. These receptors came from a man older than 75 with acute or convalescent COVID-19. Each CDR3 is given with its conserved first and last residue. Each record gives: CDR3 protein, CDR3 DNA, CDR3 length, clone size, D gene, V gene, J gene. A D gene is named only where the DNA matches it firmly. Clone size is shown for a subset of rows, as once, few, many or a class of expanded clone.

CDR3aa: CASSVGTGDGYTF
CDR3nt: TGTGCCAGCAGCGTAGGCACAGGGGATGGCTACACCTTC
len: 13
abundance: NA
d_gene: TRBD1
v_gene: TRBV9
j_gene: TRBJ1-2

CDR3aa: CASSLKRASGVHEQYF
CDR3nt: TGCGCCAGCAGCTTGAAAAGGGCTAGCGGGGTTCACGAGCAGTACTTC
len: 16
abundance: NA
d_gene: TRBD2
v_gene: TRBV5-1
j_gene: TRBJ2-7

CDR3aa: CASSSPSGERDTEAFF
CDR3nt: TGTGCCAGCAGCTCCCCCTCAGGGGAAAGGGACACTGAAGCTTTCTTT
len: 16
abundance: NA
d_gene: NA
v_gene: TRBV11-2
j_gene: TRBJ1-1

CDR3aa: CASSLGTGNNYGYTF
CDR3nt: TGTGCCAGCAGCTTGGGCACCGGGAATAACTATGGCTACACCTTC
len: 15
abundance: NA
d_gene: NA
v_gene: TRBV5-4
j_gene: TRBJ1-2

CDR3aa: CASSESAGLFNSPLHF
CDR3nt: TGTGCCAGCAGTGAATCCGCCGGGTTATTTAATTCACCCCTCCACTTT
len: 16
abundance: NA
d_gene: NA
v_gene: TRBV6-1
j_gene: TRBJ1-6

CDR3aa: CASSLGQTTYEQYF
CDR3nt: TGTGCCAGCAGCCTGGGACAGACTACCTACGAGCAGTACTTC
len: 14
abundance: NA
d_gene: TRBD1
v_gene: TRBV13
j_gene: TRBJ2-7

CDR3aa: CASSPGQRVYSYEQYF
CDR3nt: TGTGCCAGCTCACCGGGACAACGGGTTTACTCCTACGAGCAGTACTTC
len: 16
abundance: NA
d_gene: NA
v_gene: TRBV18
j_gene: TRBJ2-7

CDR3aa: CASRRQGGSYEQYF
CDR3nt: TGTGCCAGCAGGAGACAGGGCGGATCCTACGAGCAGTACTTC
len: 14
abundance: NA
d_gene: TRBD1
v_gene: TRBV28
j_gene: TRBJ2-7

CDR3aa: CASSLPNFRGYTF
CDR3nt: TGTGCCAGCAGCTTACCTAACTTCCGTGGCTACACCTTC
len: 13
abundance: once
d_gene: NA
v_gene: TRBV7-6
j_gene: TRBJ1-2

CDR3aa: CASSEGTHSNQPQHF
CDR3nt: TGTGCCAGCAGTGAAGGGACACATAGCAATCAGCCCCAGCATTTT
len: 15
abundance: NA
d_gene: NA
v_gene: TRBV2
j_gene: TRBJ1-5

CDR3aa: CASSVGPATNEKLFF
CDR3nt: TGTGCCAGCAGCGTAGGTCCCGCAACTAATGAAAAACTGTTTTTT
len: 15
abundance: NA
d_gene: NA
v_gene: TRBV9
j_gene: TRBJ1-4

CDR3aa: CASSRGRRGEETQYF
CDR3nt: TGTGCCAGCAGCCGGGGTCGGCGGGGGGAAGAGACCCAGTACTTC
len: 15
abundance: NA
d_gene: TRBD2
v_gene: TRBV11-2
j_gene: TRBJ2-5

CDR3aa: CASRAGDSFGYEQYF
CDR3nt: TGTGCCAGCAGAGCGGGGGACAGTTTTGGCTACGAGCAGTACTTC
len: 15
abundance: NA
d_gene: NA
v_gene: TRBV6-5
j_gene: TRBJ2-7

CDR3aa: CASTPGPEAFF
CDR3nt: TGTGCCAGCACCCCTGGGCCTGAAGCTTTCTTT
len: 11
abundance: NA
d_gene: NA
v_gene: TRBV7-9
j_gene: TRBJ1-1

CDR3aa: CASSPWDRVSYNEQFF
CDR3nt: TGCGCCAGCAGCCCCTGGGACAGGGTCTCCTACAATGAGCAGTTCTTC
len: 16
abundance: NA
d_gene: TRBD1
v_gene: TRBV5-1
j_gene: TRBJ2-1

CDR3aa: CASSLATENTEAFF
CDR3nt: TGCGCCAGCAGCTTGGCGACAGAGAACACTGAAGCTTTCTTT
len: 14
abundance: NA
d_gene: NA
v_gene: TRBV5-1
j_gene: TRBJ1-1

CDR3aa: CASSPGTGTTGELFF
CDR3nt: TGCGCCAGCAGCCCCGGGACAGGGACCACCGGGGAGCTGTTTTTT
len: 15
abundance: NA
d_gene: TRBD1
v_gene: TRBV5-1
j_gene: TRBJ2-2

CDR3aa: CATSDPSRRQGGYTF
CDR3nt: TGTGCCACCAGTGATCCATCCCGAAGGCAGGGGGGCTACACCTTC
len: 15
abundance: NA
d_gene: NA
v_gene: TRBV24-1
j_gene: TRBJ1-2

CDR3aa: CSVERDTYTEAFF
CDR3nt: TGCAGCGTTGAACGGGACACATACACTGAAGCTTTCTTT
len: 13
abundance: NA
d_gene: NA
v_gene: TRBV29-1
j_gene: TRBJ1-1

CDR3aa: CASSQGLDTEAFF
CDR3nt: TGTGCCAGCTCGCAGGGGCTAGACACTGAAGCTTTCTTT
len: 13
abundance: NA
d_gene: NA
v_gene: TRBV18
j_gene: TRBJ1-1

CDR3aa: CASSLSQGPYEQYF
CDR3nt: TGTGCCAGCAGCTTATCGCAGGGCCCCTACGAGCAGTACTTC
len: 14
abundance: NA
d_gene: NA
v_gene: TRBV7-8
j_gene: TRBJ2-7

CDR3aa: CASMRDGGPQHF
CDR3nt: TGTGCCAGCATGAGGGACGGGGGGCCCCAGCATTTT
len: 12
abundance: NA
d_gene: NA
v_gene: TRBV19
j_gene: TRBJ1-5

CDR3aa: CASRTAGGSPGELFF
CDR3nt: TGCGCCAGCAGAACAGCGGGGGGGAGTCCCGGGGAGCTGTTTTTT
len: 15
abundance: NA
d_gene: TRBD2
v_gene: TRBV5-1
j_gene: TRBJ2-2

CDR3aa: CAISEGTEFYGYTF
CDR3nt: TGTGCCATCAGTGAAGGGACAGAATTCTATGGCTACACCTTC
len: 14
abundance: NA
d_gene: TRBD1
v_gene: TRBV10-3
j_gene: TRBJ1-2

CDR3aa: CASSLAGNNSPLHF
CDR3nt: TGTGCCAGCAGTTTGGCAGGGAACAATTCACCCCTCCACTTT
len: 14
abundance: NA
d_gene: NA
v_gene: TRBV28
j_gene: TRBJ1-6

CDR3aa: CASSPPNRVGGAYEQYF
CDR3nt: TGTGCCAGCTCACCACCGAACAGGGTAGGGGGGGCCTACGAGCAGTACTTC
len: 17
abundance: NA
d_gene: NA
v_gene: TRBV18
j_gene: TRBJ2-7

CDR3aa: CASSRGLAYEQYF
CDR3nt: TGCGCCAGCAGCCGGGGACTTGCCTACGAGCAGTACTTC
len: 13
abundance: NA
d_gene: NA
v_gene: TRBV10-2
j_gene: TRBJ2-7